The 22 T cell receptor beta chains presented below share a single source sample, sequenced in a study of T cells after yellow fever vaccination. TCRdb re-called the 5' RACE reads with MiXCR, one entry per CDR3 protein. The profile shows roughly 180,000 distinct CDR3 sequences, approximately 6.2% of them singletons. Source: CD4+ T cells sorted from PBMCs, taken on the day of the first yellow fever vaccination. These receptors originate from a man younger than 35 who received the YFV17D yellow fever vaccine.

In this sample, this clonotype turned up many times. V is TRBV18 and J is TRBJ2-1; TRBD1 agrees at 10 bases. V lost 6 bases, J lost 0 bases, and 5 bases stayed unmatched. The CDR3 has 16 amino acids. CDR1 and CDR2 (germline): KGHSH, LQKENI. CDR3 amino acids: CASSPRDRGSYNEQFF. CDR3 bases: TGTGCCAGCTCGCCCCGGGACAGGGGCTCCTACAATGAGCAGTTCTTC.

This clonotype was seen a handful of times. This chain connects TRBV18 to TRBJ1-5, with a possible D match to TRBD1 (6 bases). Trimming stripped 2 bases from V and 3 bases from J, with 17 bases between. This CDR3 spans 17 amino acids. The germline V gene encodes CDR1 KGHSH and CDR2 LQKENI. In DNA, the CDR3 is TGTGCCAGCTCACCAGGGGACGGGACAATCTCCAATCAGCCCCAGCATTTT. This gives the protein CASSPGDGTISNQPQHF. The whole variable domain, remainder taken from reference TRBV18 and TRBJ1-5, is NAGVMQNPRHLVRRRGQEARLRCSPMKGHSHVYWYRQLPEEGLKFMVYLQKENIIDESGMPKERFSAEFPKEGPSILRIQQVVRGDSAAYFCASSPGDGTISNQPQHFGDGTRLSIL.

J is TRBJ2-3 and V is TRBV20-1; D is perhaps TRBD1 or TRBD2 (5 bases each). The V end was cut by 6 bases, the J end by 2 bases, with 18 bases between. The length of the CDR3 is 15 residues. Looked up from germline, CDR1 is DFQATT and CDR2 is SNEGSKA (reference sequence). The chain's CDR3 is CSAATPGDVTDTQYF. The CDR3 nucleotides are TGCAGTGCCGCTACCCCCGGGGACGTCACAGATACGCAGTATTTT.

This clonotype was seen a handful of times. The CDR3 region has the DNA TGTGCCAGCAGCTTGGGCACAGGGGGGAGTTGGTATGGCTACACCTTC. Residues: CASSLGTGGSWYGYTF. The rearrangement uses TRBV5-4 and TRBJ1-2; the match to TRBD1 covers 8 bases. CDR1 is SGHNT and CDR2 is YYREEE in the germline V gene (reference sequence). The J segment lost 5 bases and the V segment lost 0 bases, leaving 9 bases of the junction unmatched. This CDR3 region has 16 residues.

Remarks on this clonotype: Germline is not matched at one junction end, which may reflect a read error. This sequence joins TRBV5-5 and TRBJ2-5; D uncertain. Germline CDR1 and CDR2: SGHKS and YYEKEE (reference sequence). The CDR3 contains 13 residues. The CDR3: CASSPRVQENQYF. CDR3 nucleotides: TGTGCCAGCAGCCCCCGGGTCCAAGAGAACCAGTACTTC.

This clonotype appeared many times. This chain uses TRBV9 with TRBJ1-2, with 8 bases matching TRBD1. The CDR3 loop spans 14 amino acids. CDR1 is SGDLS and CDR2 is YYNGEE in the germline V gene. V shed 3 bases, J shed 3 bases, and the junction held 4 bases outside the gene matches. CDR3: CASSGQGSDYGYTF. CDR3 DNA sequence: TGTGCCAGCAGCGGACAGGGGTCGGACTATGGCTACACCTTC.

V is TRBV6-4 and J is TRBJ2-1, with 12 nucleotides matching TRBD2. Germline CDR1 is MRHNA and CDR2 is SNTAGT. This CDR3 has 17 amino acids. V was clipped by 0 bases and J by 8 bases; unmatched bases: 8. The CDR3 reads CASSDSAGLAGLDEQFF. The CDR3 DNA is TGTGCCAGCAGTGACTCTGCGGGACTAGCGGGCCTGGATGAGCAGTTCTTC.

In its sample, this clonotype was seen many times. This sequence joins TRBV10-3 and TRBJ2-7; the D gene is possibly TRBD1 (5 bases). The length of the CDR3 is 14 residues. V lost 0 bases to trimming and J lost 6 bases, with 12 bases between them. The germline CDR1 and CDR2 sequences are ENHRY and SYGVKD. CDR3 nucleotides: TGTGCCATCAGTGAGTCTCCCAACAGGCGCGAGCAGTACTTC. This codes for CAISESPNRREQYF.

This clonotype showed up just a few times. The chain uses TRBV6-1 and TRBJ1-5; a possible D gene is TRBD1 (6 bases). Germline-derived CDR1 and CDR2 are MNHNS and SASEGT. This CDR3 is built from 15 residues. Trimming left V 5 bases short and J 4 bases short, with 15 bases between. The CDR3 loop is CASSRDRFSNQPQHF. The DNA of the CDR3 is TGTGCCAGCAGTCGCGACAGGTTTTCGAATCAGCCCCAGCATTTT.

This clonotype was observed a handful of times. This CDR3 is CASSFGGTSSYNEQFF. For the CDR3, the DNA is TGCGCCAGCAGCTTCGGCGGGACAAGCTCCTACAATGAGCAGTTCTTC. V and J are TRBV5-1 and TRBJ2-1, with D perhaps TRBD1 or TRBD2 (6 bases each). The CDR3 is made up of 16 amino acids. Trimming took 2 bases from V and 0 from J, leaving 12 bases between them. CDR1 SGHRS and CDR2 YFSETQ come from the germline V gene. Using reference TRBV5-1 and TRBJ2-1 for the parts outside the CDR3, the full variable domain is KAGVTQTPRYLIKTRGQQVTLSCSPISGHRSVSWYQQTPGQGLQFLFEYFSETQRNKGNFPGRFSGRQFSNSRSEMNVSTLELGDSALYLCASSFGGTSSYNEQFFGPGTRLTVL.

This clonotype came up once. The chain joins TRBV7-2 to TRBJ1-1; D gene ambiguous. Germline V gene data show CDR1 as SGHTA and CDR2 as FQGNSA. The CDR3 covers 15 residues. Trimming cost V 0 bases and J 0 bases, with 8 bases left between them. CDR3 coding DNA: TGTGCCAGCAGCTTAGCGGGCGGACTGAACACTGAAGCTTTCTTT. It specifies CASSLAGGLNTEAFF.

This clonotype has a count of ten or more. This chain uses TRBV20-1 with TRBJ2-1, with D tentatively TRBD2 (5 bases). CDR3 length: 14 amino acids. Germline V gene sequence: CDR1 DFQATT, CDR2 SNEGSKA (reference sequence). Trimming shortened V by 1 base and J by 2 bases, and 9 bases separated the two germline ends. CDR3 bases: TGCAGTGCTAGAGTGAGGGAAACCTACAATGAGCAGTTCTTC. Translating it yields CSARVRETYNEQFF.

The V and J genes are TRBV27 and TRBJ2-3; D is ambiguous. Germline V lookup: CDR1 MNHEY, CDR2 SMNVEV (reference sequence). The V gene lost 1 base and the J gene lost 0 bases, with 11 bases spanning the gap. This CDR3 contains 16 residues. This CDR3 is CASSLFSLVSTDTQYF. The CDR3, as DNA: TGTGCCAGCAGTTTATTTAGCCTGGTTAGCACAGATACGCAGTATTTT.

The sample holds many counts of this clonotype. The chain uses TRBV6-6 and TRBJ2-5, with a possible D match to TRBD2 (6 bases). The CDR3 totals 13 residues. Trimming took 8 bases from V and 2 from J, leaving 12 bases between them. The germline gives CDR1 MNHNY, CDR2 SVGAGI (reference sequence). The CDR3 spells CASGRGRQETQYF. CDR3 coding DNA: TGTGCCAGCGGAAGAGGGAGGCAAGAGACCCAGTACTTC.

This clonotype was counted a few times. The genes are TRBV6-2 or TRBV6-3 and TRBJ2-7, with D unresolved. Germline lookup yields CDR1 MNHEY and CDR2 SVGEGT. CDR3 length equals 16 residues. Deletions cut 5 bases from V and 4 bases from J, with 21 bases between. The CDR3 reads CASSRGGSSGGYEQYF. The DNA for the CDR3 is TGTGCCAGCAGTCGCGGCGGCTCGTCAGGTGGGTACGAGCAGTACTTC.

This clonotype was picked up many times. The chain carries TRBV6-1 and TRBJ2-3, with TRBD2 matching over 8 bases. The germline gives CDR1 MNHNS, CDR2 SASEGT. V lost 6 bases to trimming and J lost 1 base; unmatched junction nucleotides: 6. The CDR3 covers 15 residues. CDR3 in DNA: TGTGCCAGCAGAACGGGGGGGCGGGGCACAGATACGCAGTATTTT. It is translated as CASRTGGRGTDTQYF.

This clonotype was seen ten or more times. The chain is built from TRBV11-2 and TRBJ2-2; D unclear. The CDR3 is 13 amino acids. V lost 2 bases to trimming and J lost 13 bases, with 14 bases between them. Per the germline V gene, CDR1 is SGHAT and CDR2 is FQNNGV. Written as DNA, the CDR3 is TGTGCCAGCAGCTTATTGGCCACGGCGGTGCTGTTTTTT. Amino acid sequence: CASSLLATAVLFF.

The chain is built from TRBV6-2 or TRBV6-3 and TRBJ2-7, with D possibly TRBD1 on 5 matching bases. V was trimmed by 2 bases and J by 7 bases, leaving 12 bases between them. This CDR3 contains 13 residues. Germline loops: CDR1 MNHEY, CDR2 SVGEGT. This CDR3 reads CASSYLIDREQYF. CDR3 nucleotides: TGTGCCAGCAGTTACCTCATTGACAGAGAGCAGTACTTC.

This clonotype showed up just a few times. This may be a read error, as it is one base from a much larger clone. V is TRBV5-1 and J is TRBJ2-3; D is unresolved. The CDR3 length is 14 residues. Germline V gives CDR1 SGHRS, CDR2 YFSETQ. Trimming took 0 bases from V and 1 from J, leaving 6 bases between them. The CDR3 DNA follows: TGCGCCAGCAGCTTGGGACATGGCACAGATACGCAGTATTTT. It encodes CASSLGHGTDTQYF.

This clonotype was recorded many times. The V call is TRBV19, the J call TRBJ2-5; D perhaps matches TRBD2 (6 bases). Germline V gene data show CDR1 as LNHDA and CDR2 as SQIVND (reference sequence). The CDR3 is 15 amino acids. The V gene lost 10 bases and the J gene lost 4 bases, with 22 bases spanning the gap. DNA of the CDR3: TGTGCCATCTCACCGCCGGGGACTGTACGAGAGACCCAGTACTTC. This sequence encodes CAISPPGTVRETQYF. The full variable domain, rest sourced from reference TRBV19 and TRBJ2-5, is DGGITQSPKYLFRKEGQNVTLSCEQNLNHDAMYWYRQDPGQGLRLIYYSQIVNDFQKGDIAEGYSVSREKKESFPLTVTSAQKNPTAFYLCAISPPGTVRETQYFGPGTRLLVL.

This clonotype has at least ten counts. The chain carries TRBV24-1 and TRBJ2-3; 9 bases map to TRBD2. This CDR3 comprises 15 residues. Germline V lookup: CDR1 KGHDR, CDR2 SFDVKD. Trimming at V came to 9 bases and at J to 5 bases, leaving 11 bases not matched to a gene. The CDR3 sequence is CATAVASGAGDTQYF. CDR3 nucleotide sequence: TGTGCCACCGCCGTGGCTAGCGGGGCTGGAGATACGCAGTATTTT.

Ten or more counts support this clonotype. CDR3 protein: CASMDRGAEDKNIQYF. In nucleotides, the CDR3 is TGTGCCAGCATGGATCGGGGGGCAGAGGACAAAAACATTCAGTACTTC. The chain combines TRBV6-2 or TRBV6-3 with TRBJ2-4; D may be TRBD2 (7 bases). Germline V CDR1 and CDR2: MNHEY, SVGEGT. The V end lost 7 bases, the J end lost 3 bases, and 19 bases lay between the germline ends. The length of the CDR3 is 16 residues.